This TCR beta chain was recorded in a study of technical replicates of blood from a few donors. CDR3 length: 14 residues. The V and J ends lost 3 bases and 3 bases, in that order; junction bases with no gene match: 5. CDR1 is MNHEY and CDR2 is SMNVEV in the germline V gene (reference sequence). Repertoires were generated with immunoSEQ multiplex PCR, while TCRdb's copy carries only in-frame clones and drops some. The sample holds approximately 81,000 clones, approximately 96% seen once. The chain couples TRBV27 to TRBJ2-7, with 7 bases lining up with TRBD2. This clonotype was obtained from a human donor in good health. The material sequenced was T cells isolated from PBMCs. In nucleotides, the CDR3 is TGTGCCAGCAGTTTGATGGCTAGCGGCTACGAGCAGTACTTC. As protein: CASSLMASGYEQYF.